Listed here are 27 T cell receptor beta chains from one sample, sequenced in a study of beta chain features in type 1 diabetes. The study reverse transcribed the entire isolated RNA, so it sequenced expressed TCRB transcripts. Sequencing was performed with immunoSEQ multiplex PCR; in TCRdb, only in-frame clones are kept and a portion is missing. The sample lists more than 150,000 clones; roughly an eighth were seen once. What was sequenced was central memory CD4+ T cells from blood. These receptors originate from a woman between 18 and 30 years old in good health.

This clone was counted a few times. The chain links TRBV28 to TRBJ2-7; tentative D call: TRBD2 (5 bases). V was trimmed by 3 bases and J by 7 bases, leaving 13 bases between them. Germline-derived CDR1 and CDR2 are MDHEN and SYDVKM. The CDR3 spans 13 residues. The CDR3 region has the DNA TGTGCCAGCAGTTTGAGCGGTCCGGGGGAGCAGTACTTC. This codes for CASSLSGPGEQYF.

This chain links TRBV7-9 with TRBJ2-3; a possible D gene is TRBD1 (6 bases). This CDR3 is built from 15 residues. V lost 1 base and J lost 3, with 11 bases in between. The germline gives CDR1 SEHNR, CDR2 FQNEAQ (reference sequence). CDR3 nucleotides: TGTGCCAGCAGCTTAGTCGGCACAGGGACAGATACGCAGTATTTT. This gives the protein CASSLVGTGTDTQYF.

The chain recombines TRBV7-2 with TRBJ2-5; 11 nucleotides align to TRBD2. CDR3 length equals 16 residues. V trimming: 5 bases; J trimming: 0 bases; junction bases outside the gene matches: 5. CDR1 and CDR2 (germline): SGHTA, FQGNSA. The CDR3 DNA reads TGTGCCAGCAGCCCCAGACTAGCGGGGTACCAAGAGACCCAGTACTTC. Its translation is CASSPRLAGYQETQYF.

This clone has a handful of counts. This chain connects TRBV6-1 to TRBJ1-5; D may be TRBD1 (6 bases). This CDR3 contains 14 residues. Trimming left V 7 bases short and J 1 base short, with 11 bases between. The V gene's germline CDR1 is MNHNS and CDR2 SASEGT. CDR3 protein: CASITGTSNQPQHF. CDR3 in DNA: TGTGCCAGCATCACAGGGACCAGCAATCAGCCCCAGCATTTT.

The table lists this clone with a few counts. This chain links TRBV5-1 with TRBJ2-6; D gene ambiguous. CDR3 length equals 15 residues. Germline-derived CDR1 and CDR2 are SGHRS and YFSETQ. Between the trimmed V and J ends, which lost 0 bases and 1 base, there was a span of 5 bases. Written as DNA, the CDR3 is TGCGCCAGCAGCTTGGCTGTATCTGGGGCCAACGTCCTGACTTTC. Its protein product is CASSLAVSGANVLTF. The complete variable domain, with remaining parts taken from reference TRBV5-1 and TRBJ2-6, reads KAGVTQTPRYLIKTRGQQVTLSCSPISGHRSVSWYQQTPGQGLQFLFEYFSETQRNKGNFPGRFSGRQFSNSRSEMNVSTLELGDSALYLCASSLAVSGANVLTFGAGSRLTVL.

This clone occurred a few times. This chain links TRBV28 with TRBJ1-2, with TRBD1 identical over 9 bases. The CDR3 covers 14 residues. Looked up from germline, CDR1 is MDHEN and CDR2 is SYDVKM. Trimming cost V 6 bases and J 5 bases; bases outside gene matches: 7. The CDR3 sequence: CASSRGTGQYGYTF. The DNA for the CDR3 is TGTGCCAGCAGCCGCGGGACAGGGCAATATGGCTACACCTTC.

The chain has TRBV7-9 and TRBJ2-7; the match to TRBD2 covers 10 bases. This CDR3 comprises 17 residues. Germline-derived CDR1 and CDR2 are SEHNR and FQNEAQ (reference sequence). The V and J ends lost 2 bases and 1 base, in that order; junction bases with no gene match: 8. DNA of the CDR3: TGTGCCAGCAGCTTAAGAAAGCGGGAGGGCCGGTCCTACGAGCAGTACTTC. Protein sequence: CASSLRKREGRSYEQYF.

This clone was recorded a few times. The genes are TRBV5-1 and TRBJ2-3; perhaps TRBD1 as D (5 bases). Trimming stripped 0 bases from V and 5 bases from J, with 7 bases between. The length of the CDR3 is 13 residues. Germline CDR1 SGHRS, CDR2 YFSETQ. The DNA of the CDR3 is TGCGCCAGCAGCTTGGGACAGAGAGATACGCAGTATTTT. It encodes CASSLGQRDTQYF.

The chain uses TRBV28 and TRBJ2-5, with 7 positions matching TRBD2. The CDR3 covers 14 residues. The germline gives CDR1 MDHEN, CDR2 SYDVKM. The J segment lost 5 bases and the V segment lost 6 bases, leaving 9 bases of the junction unmatched. CDR3 amino acids: CASRPEGGRETQYF. Written as DNA, the CDR3 is TGTGCCAGCAGACCCGAGGGAGGGCGGGAGACCCAGTACTTC.

V and J are TRBV28 and TRBJ1-2, with a possible D match to TRBD1 (6 bases). The CDR3 loop spans 16 amino acids. The germline CDR1 and CDR2 sequences are MDHEN and SYDVKM. V lost 6 bases to trimming and J lost 4 bases, with 21 bases between them. This CDR3 reads CASRGAAGSSLYGYTF. The CDR3 nucleotides are TGTGCCAGCAGGGGGGCGGCAGGGAGTTCCCTCTATGGCTACACCTTC.

The table lists this clone with a few counts. The genes are TRBV5-1 and TRBJ2-7, with 10 bases identical to TRBD2. The CDR3 sequence is 14 residues long. Germline V CDR1 and CDR2: SGHRS, YFSETQ. The V and J ends lost 6 bases and 0 bases, in that order; junction bases with no gene match: 3. The CDR3 DNA reads TGCGCCAGCAAATCTAGCGGGAGCTCCTACGAGCAGTACTTC. Protein product: CASKSSGSSYEQYF.

This clone was counted between two and nine times. The V and J genes are TRBV30 and TRBJ2-1, with D possibly TRBD1 on 5 matching bases. The V end lost 5 bases, the J end lost 5 bases, and 7 bases lay between the germline ends. Germline-derived CDR1 and CDR2 are GTSNPN and SVGIG (reference sequence). This CDR3 has 11 residues. CDR3 in amino acids: CAWDRHNEQFF. The DNA for the CDR3 is TGTGCCTGGGACAGACACAATGAGCAGTTCTTC. Supplemented by reference TRBV30 and TRBJ2-1, the full variable domain reads SQTIHQWPATLVQPVGSPLSLECTVEGTSNPNLYWYRQAAGRGLQLLFYSVGIGQISSEVPQNLSASRPQDRQFILSSKKLLLSDSGFYLCAWDRHNEQFFGPGTRLTVL.

This clone occurred a few times. The J gene is TRBJ2-7, the V gene TRBV5-1; 8 nucleotides match TRBD1. After removal of 8 bases from V and 5 bases from J, the junction contained 6 bases not matched to a gene. CDR3 length: 12 amino acids. Germline V CDR1 and CDR2: SGHRS, YFSETQ. DNA of the CDR3: TGCGCCAGAGGACAGGGAACGGACGAGCAGTACTTC. Residues: CARGQGTDEQYF. The full variable domain, rest sourced from reference TRBV5-1 and TRBJ2-7, is KAGVTQTPRYLIKTRGQQVTLSCSPISGHRSVSWYQQTPGQGLQFLFEYFSETQRNKGNFPGRFSGRQFSNSRSEMNVSTLELGDSALYLCARGQGTDEQYFGPGTRLTVT.

This clone has only a few counts. This rearrangement joins TRBV6-5 to TRBJ2-7; no clear D gene. The CDR3 has 14 residues. V lost 0 bases, J lost 3 bases, and 9 bases lay in between. Looked up from germline, CDR1 is MNHEY and CDR2 is SVGAGI. CDR3 protein: CASSYSRSGYEQYF. The CDR3 bases are TGTGCCAGCAGTTACTCGAGATCAGGCTACGAGCAGTACTTC.

The rearrangement links TRBV9 to TRBJ2-7; D may be TRBD1 (5 bases). This CDR3 is 14 amino acids long. The germline gives CDR1 SGDLS, CDR2 YYNGEE. The V gene lost 4 bases and the J gene lost 3 bases, with 14 bases spanning the gap. DNA for the CDR3: TGTGCCAGCAGCCCCACGACAGCCTTCTACGAGCAGTACTTC. Translation: CASSPTTAFYEQYF.

This clone was seen more than once but under ten times. The chain joins TRBV7-3 to TRBJ1-2; TRBD1 is a possible D gene (6 bases). CDR3 length: 16 amino acids. Germline CDR1 reads SGHTA; CDR2 reads FQGTGA. V shed 4 bases and J shed 7 bases, with 22 bases lying between them. Written as DNA, the CDR3 is TGTGCCAGCAGCTCCCACAATGGGGGGGCCCTGGGTGGCTACACCTTC. Translation: CASSSHNGGALGGYTF.

J is TRBJ2-5 and V is TRBV13; no clear D. This CDR3 is built from 14 residues. The V end was cut by 0 bases, the J end by 1 base, with 6 bases between. Germline assignment: CDR1 PRHDT and CDR2 FYEKMQ (reference sequence). The DNA of the CDR3 is TGTGCCAGCAGCTTAGGTACAGTCCAAGAGACCCAGTACTTC. This gives the protein CASSLGTVQETQYF.

The CDR3 DNA sequence: TGTGCCAGCAGACGAAGGACTAGCGTTTACAATGAGCAGTTCTTC. Its translation: CASRRRTSVYNEQFF. This chain uses TRBV7-8 with TRBJ2-1; 9 nucleotides match TRBD2. Germline V gene lookup returns CDR1 SGHVS and CDR2 FQNEAQ. With 6 bases clipped from V and 4 bases from J, the junction kept 7 bases outside the gene matches. The CDR3 contains 15 residues.

The CDR3 spells CASSFSSKREQFF. The DNA for the CDR3 is TGTGCCAGCAGCTTCTCATCGAAGCGGGAGCAGTTCTTC. This chain links TRBV7-6 with TRBJ2-1, with a possible D match to TRBD2 (5 bases). The germline CDR1 and CDR2 sequences are SGHVS and FNYEAQ. V lost 3 bases and J 10 bases, leaving 13 bases between the germline ends. The CDR3 length is 13 residues. Drawing the rest from reference TRBV7-6 and TRBJ2-1, the complete variable domain is GAGVSQSPRYKVTKRGQDVALRCDPISGHVSLYWYRQALGQGPEFLTYFNYEAQQDKSGLPNDRFSAERPEGSISTLTIQRTEQRDSAMYRCASSFSSKREQFFGPGTRLTVL.

This sequence joins TRBV5-1 and TRBJ2-1, with 13 bases fitting TRBD2. In germline, CDR1 is SGHRS, CDR2 YFSETQ. CDR3 length: 14 residues. V shed 7 bases and J 5 bases; nucleotides not matched to a gene: 3. CDR3 amino acids: CASGLAGANNEQFF. CDR3 sequence (DNA): TGCGCCAGCGGACTAGCGGGAGCAAACAATGAGCAGTTCTTC.

This clone was picked up a small number of times. The rearrangement joins TRBV7-2 to TRBJ2-7, with 7 bases that match TRBD1. The CDR3 has 13 residues. The germline V gene has CDR1 SGHTA and CDR2 FQGNSA. With V trimmed by 3 bases and J by 7 bases, 6 bases remained unmatched. In nucleotides, the CDR3 is TGTGCCAGCAGCTTCGACAGGGCAAATGAGCAGTACTTC. Protein product: CASSFDRANEQYF.

V gene TRBV29-1 combines with J gene TRBJ2-5, with 7 bases fitting TRBD1. The J call may be in error: the DNA end matches TRBJ2-7 better. The CDR3 is 13 amino acids. The germline CDR1 and CDR2 sequences are SQVTM and ANQGSEA. CDR3 sequence: CSVDSTGSYEQYF. The CDR3 nucleotides are TGCAGCGTAGATTCGACAGGGTCCTACGAGCAGTACTTC.

The rearrangement links TRBV4-1 to TRBJ2-7; 8 positions match TRBD1. Germline lookup yields CDR1 MGHRA and CDR2 YSYEKL. There are 16 residues in the CDR3. V dropped 5 bases and J dropped 0; count of bases not matched to a gene: 9. This CDR3 is CASSVEGTGGSYEQYF. In DNA form, the CDR3 reads TGCGCCAGCAGCGTGGAGGGTACAGGGGGCTCCTACGAGCAGTACTTC.

This clone showed up just a few times. This chain links TRBV6-5 with TRBJ1-1; tentative D call: TRBD1 (6 bases). The CDR3 totals 13 residues. V dropped 6 bases and J dropped 6 bases, with 14 bases sitting between them. The germline V gene encodes CDR1 MNHEY and CDR2 SVGAGI. The CDR3 protein is CASSTSTGSEAFF. The CDR3 nucleotides are TGTGCCAGCAGCACCAGTACAGGGTCTGAAGCTTTCTTT.

There are a few counts of this clone. The chain uses TRBV30 and TRBJ1-4; D gene ambiguous. V was cut by 0 bases and J by 3 bases, with 8 bases left in between. The CDR3 totals 14 residues. Germline V gene data show CDR1 as GTSNPN and CDR2 as SVGIG (reference sequence). CDR3 in amino acids: CAWSVGGPNEKLFF. The CDR3 bases are TGTGCCTGGAGTGTCGGAGGGCCTAATGAAAAACTGTTTTTT.

This CDR3 reads CASPRTGGLLDEQFF. CDR3 sequence (DNA): TGTGCCAGCCCGCGGACAGGGGGACTCCTCGATGAGCAGTTCTTC. The gene calls are TRBV28 and TRBJ2-1; TRBD1 agrees at 10 bases. Germline V gene sequence: CDR1 MDHEN, CDR2 SYDVKM. The J segment lost 8 bases and the V segment lost 8 bases, leaving 12 bases of the junction unmatched. CDR3 length equals 15 residues. Drawing the rest from reference TRBV28 and TRBJ2-1, the complete variable domain is DVKVTQSSRYLVKRTGEKVFLECVQDMDHENMFWYRQDPGLGLRLIYFSYDVKMKEKGDIPEGYSVSREKKERFSLILESASTNQTSMYLCASPRTGGLLDEQFFGPGTRLTVL.

As to this clone: Mismatch with germline at one junction end may stem from a read error. The V call is TRBV7-7, the J call TRBJ2-3, with D tentatively TRBD2 (5 bases). Germline CDR1 SSHAT, CDR2 FNYEAQ (reference sequence). This CDR3 spans 13 amino acids. CDR3 sequence reads: CASSPDLTDTQYF. The CDR3 coding sequence is TGTGCTAGCAGCCCGGACTTGACAGATACGCAGTATTTT.